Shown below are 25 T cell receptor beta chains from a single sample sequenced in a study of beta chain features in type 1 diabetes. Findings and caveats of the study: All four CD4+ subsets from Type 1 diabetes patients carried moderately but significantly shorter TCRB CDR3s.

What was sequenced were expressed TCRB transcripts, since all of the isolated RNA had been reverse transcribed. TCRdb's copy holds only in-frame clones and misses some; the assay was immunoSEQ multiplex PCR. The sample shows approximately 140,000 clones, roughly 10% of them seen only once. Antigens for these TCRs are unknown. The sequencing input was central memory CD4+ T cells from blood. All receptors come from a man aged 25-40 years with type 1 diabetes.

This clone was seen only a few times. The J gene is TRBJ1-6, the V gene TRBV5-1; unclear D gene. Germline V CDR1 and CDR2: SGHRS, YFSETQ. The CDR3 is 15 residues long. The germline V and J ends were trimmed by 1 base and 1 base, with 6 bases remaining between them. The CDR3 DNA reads TGCGCCAGCAGCTTGTGGGCGTCCTATAATTCACCCCTCCACTTT. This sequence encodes CASSLWASYNSPLHF.

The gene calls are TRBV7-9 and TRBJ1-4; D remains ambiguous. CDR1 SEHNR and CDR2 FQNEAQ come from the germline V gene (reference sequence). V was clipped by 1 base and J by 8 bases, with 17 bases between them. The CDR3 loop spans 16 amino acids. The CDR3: CASSLGVKREEEKLFF. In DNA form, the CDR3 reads TGTGCCAGCAGCTTAGGGGTGAAAAGGGAGGAGGAAAAACTGTTTTTT.

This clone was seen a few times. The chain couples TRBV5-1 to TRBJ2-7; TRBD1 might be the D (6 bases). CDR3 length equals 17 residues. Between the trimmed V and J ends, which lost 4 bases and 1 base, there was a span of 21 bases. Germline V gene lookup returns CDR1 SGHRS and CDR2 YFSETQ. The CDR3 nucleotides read TGCGCCAGCAGCCTACGGGACAACAGCGGAATTTCCTACGAGCAGTACTTC. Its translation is CASSLRDNSGISYEQYF.

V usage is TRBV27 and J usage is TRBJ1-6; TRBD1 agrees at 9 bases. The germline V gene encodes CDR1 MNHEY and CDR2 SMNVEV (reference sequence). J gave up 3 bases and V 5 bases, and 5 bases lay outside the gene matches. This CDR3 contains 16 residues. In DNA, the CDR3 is TGTGCCAGCAGTCCGGGACAGGGCCGCTATAATTCACCCCTCCACTTT. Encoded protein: CASSPGQGRYNSPLHF.

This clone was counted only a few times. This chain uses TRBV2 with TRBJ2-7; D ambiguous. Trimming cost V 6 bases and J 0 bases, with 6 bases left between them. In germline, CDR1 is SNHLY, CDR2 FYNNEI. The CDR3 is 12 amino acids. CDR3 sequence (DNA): TGTGCCAGCAGATACTACTCCTACGAGCAGTACTTC. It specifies CASRYYSYEQYF. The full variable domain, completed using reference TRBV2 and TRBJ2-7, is EPEVTQTPSHQVTQMGQEVILRCVPISNHLYFYWYRQILGQKVEFLVSFYNNEISEKSEIFDDQFSVERPDGSNFTLKIRSTKLEDSAMYFCASRYYSYEQYFGPGTRLTVT.

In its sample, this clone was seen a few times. The CDR3 DNA sequence: TGCAGCGTTGTGTCTCTAGCACCAGATACGCAGTATTTT. Translation: CSVVSLAPDTQYF. The rearrangement uses TRBV29-1 and TRBJ2-3; D is possibly TRBD2 (5 bases). Trimming stripped 4 bases from V and 4 bases from J, with 12 bases between. The CDR3 extends over 13 amino acids. Germline V gene lookup returns CDR1 SQVTM and CDR2 ANQGSEA.

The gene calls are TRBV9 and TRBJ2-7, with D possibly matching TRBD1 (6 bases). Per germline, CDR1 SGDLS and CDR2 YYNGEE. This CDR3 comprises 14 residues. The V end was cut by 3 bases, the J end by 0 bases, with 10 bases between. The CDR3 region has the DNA TGTGCCAGCAGCGCGACAGGAAACTCCTACGAGCAGTACTTC. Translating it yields CASSATGNSYEQYF. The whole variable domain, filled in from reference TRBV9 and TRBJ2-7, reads DSGVTQTPKHLITATGQRVTLRCSPRSGDLSVYWYQQSLDQGLQFLIQYYNGEERAKGNILERFSAQQFPDLHSELNLSSLELGDSALYFCASSATGNSYEQYFGPGTRLTVT.

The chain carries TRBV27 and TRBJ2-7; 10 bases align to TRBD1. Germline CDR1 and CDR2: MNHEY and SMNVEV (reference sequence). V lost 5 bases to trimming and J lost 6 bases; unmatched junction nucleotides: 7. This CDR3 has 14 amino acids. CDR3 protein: CASSPGQGLVEQYF. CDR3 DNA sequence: TGTGCCAGCAGTCCGGGACAGGGGTTAGTCGAGCAGTACTTC.

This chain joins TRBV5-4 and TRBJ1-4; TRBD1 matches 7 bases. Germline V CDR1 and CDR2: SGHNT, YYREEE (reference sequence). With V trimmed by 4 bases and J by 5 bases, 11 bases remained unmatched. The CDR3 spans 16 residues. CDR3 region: CASSHARGWLNEKLFF. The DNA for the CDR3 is TGTGCCAGCAGCCATGCCAGGGGGTGGCTGAATGAAAAACTGTTTTTT.

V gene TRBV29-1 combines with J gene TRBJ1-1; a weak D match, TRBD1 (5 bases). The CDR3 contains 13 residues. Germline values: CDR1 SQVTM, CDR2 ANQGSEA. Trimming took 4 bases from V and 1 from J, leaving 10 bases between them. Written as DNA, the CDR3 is TGCAGCGTTGTGACACAGGCGAACACTGAAGCTTTCTTT. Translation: CSVVTQANTEAFF.

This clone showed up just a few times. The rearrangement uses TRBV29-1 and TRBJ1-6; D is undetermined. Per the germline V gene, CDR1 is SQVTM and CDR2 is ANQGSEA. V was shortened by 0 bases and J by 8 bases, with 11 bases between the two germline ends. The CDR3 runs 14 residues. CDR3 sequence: CSVEDGGSDSPLHF. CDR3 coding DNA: TGCAGCGTTGAAGATGGAGGATCCGATTCACCCCTCCACTTT.

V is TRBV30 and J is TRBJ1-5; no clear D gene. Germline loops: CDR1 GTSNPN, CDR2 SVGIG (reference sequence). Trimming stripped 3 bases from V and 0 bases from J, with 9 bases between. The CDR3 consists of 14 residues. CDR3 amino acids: CAWRAPFSNQPQHF. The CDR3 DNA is TGTGCCTGGAGGGCACCGTTTAGCAATCAGCCCCAGCATTTT.

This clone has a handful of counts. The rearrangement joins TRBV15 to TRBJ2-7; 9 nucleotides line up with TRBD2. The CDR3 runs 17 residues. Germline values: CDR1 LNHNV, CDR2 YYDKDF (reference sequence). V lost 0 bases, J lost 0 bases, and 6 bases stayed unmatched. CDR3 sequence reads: CATSREGSGGSSYEQYF. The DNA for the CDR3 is TGTGCCACCAGCAGAGAAGGGAGCGGGGGGAGCTCCTACGAGCAGTACTTC. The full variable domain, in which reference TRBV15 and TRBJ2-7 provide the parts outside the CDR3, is DAMVIQNPRYQVTQFGKPVTLSCSQTLNHNVMYWYQQKSSQAPKLLFHYYDKDFNNEADTPDNFQSRRPNTSFCFLDIRSPGLGDTAMYLCATSREGSGGSSYEQYFGPGTRLTVT.

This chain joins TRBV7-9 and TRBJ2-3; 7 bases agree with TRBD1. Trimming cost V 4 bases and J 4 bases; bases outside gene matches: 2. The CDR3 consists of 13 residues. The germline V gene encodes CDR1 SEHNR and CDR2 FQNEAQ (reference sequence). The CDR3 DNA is TGTGCCAGCAGCTCCCAGGGGGCAGATACGCAGTATTTT. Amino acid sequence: CASSSQGADTQYF.

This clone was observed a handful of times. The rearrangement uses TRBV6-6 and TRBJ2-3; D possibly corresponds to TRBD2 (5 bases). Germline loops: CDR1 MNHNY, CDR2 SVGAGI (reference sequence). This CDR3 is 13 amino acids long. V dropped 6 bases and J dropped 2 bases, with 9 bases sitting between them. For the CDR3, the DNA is TGTGCCAGCAGGAGGGATGACACAGATACGCAGTATTTT. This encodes CASRRDDTDTQYF.

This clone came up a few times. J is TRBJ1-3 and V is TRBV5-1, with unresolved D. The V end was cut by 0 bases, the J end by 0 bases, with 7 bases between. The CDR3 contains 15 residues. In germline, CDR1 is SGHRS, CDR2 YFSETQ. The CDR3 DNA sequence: TGCGCCAGCAGCTTGGCCCGGAGCTCTGGAAACACCATATATTTT. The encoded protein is CASSLARSSGNTIYF. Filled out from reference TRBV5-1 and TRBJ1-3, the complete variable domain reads KAGVTQTPRYLIKTRGQQVTLSCSPISGHRSVSWYQQTPGQGLQFLFEYFSETQRNKGNFPGRFSGRQFSNSRSEMNVSTLELGDSALYLCASSLARSSGNTIYFGEGSWLTVV.

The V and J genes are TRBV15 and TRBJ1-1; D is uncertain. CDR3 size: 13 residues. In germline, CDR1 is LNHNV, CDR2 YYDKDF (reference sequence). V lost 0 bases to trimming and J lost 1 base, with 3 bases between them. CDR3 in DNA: TGTGCCACCAGCAGAGACAAGAACACTGAAGCTTTCTTT. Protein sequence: CATSRDKNTEAFF. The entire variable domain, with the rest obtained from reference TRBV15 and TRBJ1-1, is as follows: DAMVIQNPRYQVTQFGKPVTLSCSQTLNHNVMYWYQQKSSQAPKLLFHYYDKDFNNEADTPDNFQSRRPNTSFCFLDIRSPGLGDTAMYLCATSRDKNTEAFFGQGTRLTVV.

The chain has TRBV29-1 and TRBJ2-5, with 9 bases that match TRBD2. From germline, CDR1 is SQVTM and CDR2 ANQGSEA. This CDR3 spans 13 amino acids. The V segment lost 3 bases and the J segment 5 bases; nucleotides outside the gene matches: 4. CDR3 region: CSVEAGGVETQYF. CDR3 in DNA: TGCAGCGTTGAGGCGGGGGGGGTGGAGACCCAGTACTTC.

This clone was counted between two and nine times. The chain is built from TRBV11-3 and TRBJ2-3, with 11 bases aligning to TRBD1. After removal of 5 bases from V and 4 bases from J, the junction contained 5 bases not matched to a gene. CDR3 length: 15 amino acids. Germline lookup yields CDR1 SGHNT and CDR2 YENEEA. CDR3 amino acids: CASSARDRGADTQYF. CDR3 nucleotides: TGTGCCAGCAGCGCCCGGGACAGGGGGGCAGATACGCAGTATTTT.

CDR3 DNA sequence: TGTGCCAGCAGCACAGGGGATCGACAGCCCCAGCATTTT. The encoded protein is CASSTGDRQPQHF. The rearrangement joins TRBV11-2 to TRBJ1-5; TRBD1 matches at 7 bases. Germline assignment: CDR1 SGHAT and CDR2 FQNNGV. V shed 5 bases and J 7 bases; nucleotides not matched to a gene: 5. This CDR3 is 13 amino acids long.

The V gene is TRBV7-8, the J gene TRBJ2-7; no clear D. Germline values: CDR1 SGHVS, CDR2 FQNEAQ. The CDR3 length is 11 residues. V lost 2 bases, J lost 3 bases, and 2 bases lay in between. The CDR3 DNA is TGTGCCAGCAGCTTATACTACGAGCAGTACTTC. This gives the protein CASSLYYEQYF.

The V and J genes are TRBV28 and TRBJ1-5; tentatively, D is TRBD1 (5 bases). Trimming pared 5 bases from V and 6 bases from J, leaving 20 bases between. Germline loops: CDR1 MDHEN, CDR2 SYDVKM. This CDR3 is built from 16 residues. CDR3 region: CASSPGGGGVRQPQHF. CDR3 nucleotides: TGTGCCAGCAGTCCCGGTGGGGGGGGAGTGCGTCAGCCCCAGCATTTT.

The CDR3 DNA reads as TGTGCCAGCAGTTTATTAGAGGGGGCCTGGGAGTACTTC. Protein sequence: CASSLLEGAWEYF. V is TRBV2 and J is TRBJ2-7; 7 bases line up with TRBD1. This CDR3 comprises 13 residues. V lost 5 bases and J lost 11; bases outside the gene matches: 12. The V gene's germline CDR1 is SNHLY and CDR2 FYNNEI.

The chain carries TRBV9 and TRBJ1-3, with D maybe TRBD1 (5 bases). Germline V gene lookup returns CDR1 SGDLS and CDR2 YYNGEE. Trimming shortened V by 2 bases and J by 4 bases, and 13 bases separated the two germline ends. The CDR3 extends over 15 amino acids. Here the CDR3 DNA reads TGTGCCAGCAGCGTTAAGATAGGGGCCGGAAACACCATATATTTT. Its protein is CASSVKIGAGNTIYF.

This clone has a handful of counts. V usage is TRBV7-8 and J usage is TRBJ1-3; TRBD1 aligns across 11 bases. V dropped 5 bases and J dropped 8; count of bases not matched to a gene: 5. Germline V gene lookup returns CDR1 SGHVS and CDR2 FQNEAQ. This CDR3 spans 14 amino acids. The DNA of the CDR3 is TGTGCCAGCAGCCACCGGGACAGGGGGGACACCATATATTTT. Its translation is CASSHRDRGDTIYF.